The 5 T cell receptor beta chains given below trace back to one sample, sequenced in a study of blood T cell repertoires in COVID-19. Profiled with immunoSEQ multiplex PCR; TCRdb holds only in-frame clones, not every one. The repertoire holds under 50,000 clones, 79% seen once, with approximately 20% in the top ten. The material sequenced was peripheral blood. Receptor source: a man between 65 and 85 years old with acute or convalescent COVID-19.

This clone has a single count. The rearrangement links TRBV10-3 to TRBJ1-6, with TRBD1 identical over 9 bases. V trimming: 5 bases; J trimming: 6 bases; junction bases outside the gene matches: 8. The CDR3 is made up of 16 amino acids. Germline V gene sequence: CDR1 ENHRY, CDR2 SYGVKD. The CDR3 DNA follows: TGTGCCATCAGTATAGACAGGGGGAGAAGTAATTCACCCCTCCACTTT. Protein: CAISIDRGRSNSPLHF.

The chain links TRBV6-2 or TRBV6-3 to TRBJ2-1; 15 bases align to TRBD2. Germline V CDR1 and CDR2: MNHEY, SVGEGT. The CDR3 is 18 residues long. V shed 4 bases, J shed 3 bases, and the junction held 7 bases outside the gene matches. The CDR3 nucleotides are TGTGCCAGCAGTTCGGGACTAGCGGGAGGCGAACACTACAATGAGCAGTTCTTC. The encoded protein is CASSSGLAGGEHYNEQFF.

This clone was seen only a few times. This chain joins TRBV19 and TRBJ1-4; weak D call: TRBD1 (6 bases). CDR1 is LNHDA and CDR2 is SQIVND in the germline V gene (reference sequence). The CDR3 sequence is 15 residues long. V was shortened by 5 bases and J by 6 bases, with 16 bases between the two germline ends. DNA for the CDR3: TGTGCCAGTAGTCCTCGGGGCAGGGGTGATGAAAAACTGTTTTTT. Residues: CASSPRGRGDEKLFF.

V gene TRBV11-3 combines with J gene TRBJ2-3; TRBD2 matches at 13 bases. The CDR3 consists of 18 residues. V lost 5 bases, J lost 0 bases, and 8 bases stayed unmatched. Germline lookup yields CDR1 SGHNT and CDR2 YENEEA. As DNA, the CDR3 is TGTGCCAGCAGCCCAGGCCCACTAGCGGGAGGGAGCACAGATACGCAGTATTTT. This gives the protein CASSPGPLAGGSTDTQYF.

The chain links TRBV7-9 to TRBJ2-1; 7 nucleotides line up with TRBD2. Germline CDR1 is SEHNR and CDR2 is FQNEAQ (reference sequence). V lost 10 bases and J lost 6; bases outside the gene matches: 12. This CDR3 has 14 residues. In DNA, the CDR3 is TGTGCCACCCCATGGCGGGAGCAGGGCAATGAGCAGTTCTTC. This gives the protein CATPWREQGNEQFF.